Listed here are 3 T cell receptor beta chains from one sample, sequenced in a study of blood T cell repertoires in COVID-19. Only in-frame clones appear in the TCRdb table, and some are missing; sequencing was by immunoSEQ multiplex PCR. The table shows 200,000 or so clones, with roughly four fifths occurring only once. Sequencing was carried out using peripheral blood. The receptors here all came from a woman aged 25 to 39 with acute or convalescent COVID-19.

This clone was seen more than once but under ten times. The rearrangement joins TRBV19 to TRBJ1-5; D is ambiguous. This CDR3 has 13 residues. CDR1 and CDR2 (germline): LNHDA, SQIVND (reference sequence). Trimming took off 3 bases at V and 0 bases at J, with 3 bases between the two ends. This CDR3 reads CASSISSNQPQHF. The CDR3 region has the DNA TGTGCCAGTAGTATTAGTAGCAATCAGCCCCAGCATTTT.

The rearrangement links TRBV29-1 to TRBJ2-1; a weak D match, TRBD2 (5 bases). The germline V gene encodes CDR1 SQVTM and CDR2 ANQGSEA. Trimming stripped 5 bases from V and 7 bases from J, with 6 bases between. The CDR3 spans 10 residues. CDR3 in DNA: TGCAGCGTTTGGGAGAATGAGCAGTTCTTC. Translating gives CSVWENEQFF.

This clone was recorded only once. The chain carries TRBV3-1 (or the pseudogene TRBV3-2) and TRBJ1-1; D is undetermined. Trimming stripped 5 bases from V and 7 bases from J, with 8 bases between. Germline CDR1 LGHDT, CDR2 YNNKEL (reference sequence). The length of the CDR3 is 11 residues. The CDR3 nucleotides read TGTGCCAGCAGCACGGGGAATGAAGCTTTCTTT. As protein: CASSTGNEAFF.